The rows below give T cell receptor beta chains drawn from one sample of a study of cytomegalovirus exposure and HLA in healthy donors. Some clones are missing from TCRdb's copy, which holds only in-frame ones; the method was immunoSEQ multiplex PCR. The sample has some 110,000 clones, approximately 70% seen once. Specimen: PBMCs. Receptor source: a woman in her twenties or thirties in good health and CMV-seronegative. Each CDR3 is given with its conserved first and last residue. A D gene is named only where the DNA matches it firmly. A row's size may be missing; if present it is once, few, many or a size class.

TRBJ2-7 . TRBD1 TRBV6-5 CASSYSGQLNYEQYF TGTGCCAGCAGTTACTCGGGACAGCTCAACTACGAGCAGTACTTC
TRBJ2-7 . TRBD2 TRBV18 CASSPRRSTSGSYEQYF TGTGCCAGCTCACCACGGCGTAGCACTAGCGGGTCCTACGAGCAGTACTTC
TRBJ1-2 . TRBD1 TRBV19 CASSMTGGACGYTF TGTGCCAGTAGTATGACAGGGGGGGCCTGCGGCTACACCTTC
TRBJ1-5 . . TRBV6-1 CASTTGNQPQHF TGTGCCAGCACCACGGGCAATCAGCCCCAGCATTTT
TRBJ1-2 . . TRBV4-2 CASSLGGGYTF TGTGCCAGCAGCCTAGGGGGAGGCTACACCTTC
TRBJ2-1 . . TRBV30 CAWTSGVSEQFF TGTGCCTGGACCTCGGGAGTGAGTGAGCAGTTCTTC
TRBJ1-1 . . TRBV11-3 CASSRQENTEAFF TGTGCCAGCAGCAGACAGGAGAACACTGAAGCTTTCTTT
TRBJ1-1 . TRBD1 TRBV4-1 CASSFGQDGGTEAFF TGCGCCAGCAGCTTCGGACAGGATGGGGGCACTGAAGCTTTCTTT
TRBJ2-5 . . TRBV6-5 CASSYSGSPETQYF TGTGCCAGCAGTTACTCGGGGAGCCCAGAGACCCAGTACTTC
TRBJ2-2 . . TRBV9 CASSVLSGNTGELFF TGTGCCAGCAGCGTACTTTCCGGGAACACCGGGGAGCTGTTTTTT
TRBJ1-2 once TRBD1 TRBV2 CASRHPGTGSITRWGYTF TGTGCCAGCAGGCATCCCGGGACAGGATCCATTACGAGATGGGGCTACACCTTC
TRBJ1-1 . . TRBV30 CAWSPLRDTEAFF TGTGCCTGGAGCCCCCTGAGGGACACTGAAGCTTTCTTT
TRBJ2-3 . . TRBV4-1 CASSQDLIAGITDTQYF TGCGCCAGCAGCCAAGATCTGATTGCGGGGATCACAGATACGCAGTATTTT
TRBJ2-3 . . TRBV15 CATSRDGRGSTDTQYF TGTGCCACCAGCAGAGATGGGCGTGGGAGCACAGATACGCAGTATTTT
TRBJ1-2 . . TRBV2 CASSENWGGALGYGYTF TGTGCCAGCAGTGAAAATTGGGGTGGGGCATTGGGCTATGGCTACACCTTC
TRBJ2-1 . . TRBV4-3 CASSQDVAGRSEQFF TGCGCCAGCAGCCAAGATGTGGCAGGGAGGAGTGAGCAGTTCTTC
TRBJ1-2 . TRBD1 TRBV4-3 CASSQSGSGGIYTF TGCGCCAGCAGCCAGTCGGGCTCAGGGGGTATCTACACCTTC